The clone carrying this TCR beta chain showed up many times. Its specificity is unknown. These data are taken from a study of CD8 T cells in ankylosing spondylitis. Study-wide results and limits: Reported data indicate significant enrichment of disease-linked clones within matched ankylosing spondylitis synovial fluid. Clones linked to disease, bearing a CD8+ phenotype, were relatively rare in peripheral blood.

The CDR3 runs to 17 residues. Trimming took off 3 bases at V and 2 bases at J, with 19 bases between the two ends. Germline CDR1 is SGHDN and CDR2 is FVKESK. Making the TCR beta libraries involved quantitative 5'-RACE with molecular barcodes. TCRdb analysed the 5' RACE reads with MiXCR anew, one entry per CDR3 protein. The repertoire has approximately 250,000 distinct CDR3 sequences, approximately 7.6% of them found once; the top ten carry roughly 4.9%. Sequenced material: blood, either unsorted or a sorted T cell fraction (not recorded which). The receptor was derived from a female donor with ankylosing spondylitis or in good health (not recorded which). V and J are TRBV14 and TRBJ2-5; D might be TRBD2 (6 bases). CDR3 amino acids: CASSHGATGLIQETQYF. In nucleotides, the CDR3 is TGTGCCAGCAGCCACGGTGCCACGGGACTGATACAAGAGACCCAGTACTTC.